The TCR beta chain under discussion was sequenced for a study of T-cell reconstitution after alpha-beta-depleted transplantation in children. This clonotype has a count of ten or more. Its specificity is unknown. Regarding the study as a whole: Expanded graft clones numbering several hundred reportedly gave rise to alpha-beta T cells about two months after transplant. Newly generated T cells supplied most T-cell counts and diversity one year post-transplant. Recipient T cells and thymic progenitors that survived were the source of the high TCRbeta diversity seen at day 60 in some patients.

Unique molecular identifiers were incorporated into the prepared TCRbeta library. TCRdb used MiXCR to reprocess the PCR reads, holding one entry per CDR3 protein. The data show roughly 300,000 distinct CDR3 sequences, around a tenth seen once. This CDR3 has 16 residues. Trimming shortened V by 6 bases and J by 9 bases, and 24 bases separated the two germline ends. Germline V gene lookup returns CDR1 MNHEY and CDR2 SVGAGI. The chain is built from TRBV6-5 and TRBJ1-5; no reliable D call. The receptor's source is a male patient between 2 and 15 years old who had a stem cell transplant for chronic granulomatous disease, so the T cells may come from the graft donor. The sample consisted of peripheral blood, taken 180 days after TCRalphabeta/CD19-depleted stem cell transplant. The CDR3 sequence is CASRGTQEVFELPQHF. CDR3 DNA: TGTGCCAGCAGGGGCACTCAAGAAGTTTTTGAGCTGCCCCAGCATTTT.